This T cell receptor beta chain was recorded in a study of blood T cell repertoires in COVID-19. About the research overall: COVID-19 samples from acute and convalescent phases originated in the United States, Italy and Spain. PBMCs, B-cell-depleted T cells, or T cells provided the cDNA or gDNA that made up the material.

Germline V gene data show CDR1 as SGHNT and CDR2 as YENEEA. V gave up 5 bases and J gave up 9 bases; unmatched junction bases: 7. The CDR3 is 14 residues long. Authors' processing steps: The assay estimated nucleated cells by amplifying reference gene primers. Method: immunoSEQ multiplex PCR; TCRdb's copy keeps in-frame clones and lacks some. For V, J and clone size, that table is used; D and trimming come from the DNA. The sample records some 150,000 clones, almost 90% being singletons. This chain connects TRBV11-3 to TRBJ2-1; TRBD2 aligns across 10 bases. This TCR came from an older woman with acute or convalescent COVID-19. Sequenced material: peripheral blood. This CDR3 is CASSPRTSGGEQFF. CDR3 sequence (DNA): TGTGCCAGCAGCCCTCGGACTAGCGGCGGTGAGCAGTTCTTC.